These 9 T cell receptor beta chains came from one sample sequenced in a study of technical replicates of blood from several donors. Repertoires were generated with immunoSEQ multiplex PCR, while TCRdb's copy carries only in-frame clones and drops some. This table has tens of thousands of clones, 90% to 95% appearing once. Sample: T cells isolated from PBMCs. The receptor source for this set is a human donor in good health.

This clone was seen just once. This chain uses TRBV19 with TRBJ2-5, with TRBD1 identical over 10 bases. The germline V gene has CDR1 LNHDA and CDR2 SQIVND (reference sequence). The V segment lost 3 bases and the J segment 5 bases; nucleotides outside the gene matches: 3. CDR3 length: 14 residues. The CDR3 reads CASSMTGGAETQYF. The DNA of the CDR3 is TGTGCCAGTAGTATGACAGGGGGCGCGGAGACCCAGTACTTC.

The chain's CDR3 is CASSQGGGTSGRMDIQYF. The CDR3 DNA reads TGCGCCAGCAGCCAAGGGGGAGGGACTAGCGGGAGGATGGACATTCAGTACTTC. This chain joins TRBV4-3 and TRBJ2-4; 15 bases agree with TRBD2. The trim removed 1 base at V and 8 bases at J, leaving 9 bases unmatched. The CDR3 runs 18 residues. Per germline, CDR1 LGHNA and CDR2 YSLEER.

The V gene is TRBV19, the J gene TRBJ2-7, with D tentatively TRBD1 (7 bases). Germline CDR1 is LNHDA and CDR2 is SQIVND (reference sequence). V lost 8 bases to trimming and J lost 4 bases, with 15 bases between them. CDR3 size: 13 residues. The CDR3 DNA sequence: TGTGCCAGTTCGTTACAGGGGACTTACGAGCAGTACTTC. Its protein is CASSLQGTYEQYF. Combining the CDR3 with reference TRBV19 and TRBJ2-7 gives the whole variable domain DGGITQSPKYLFRKEGQNVTLSCEQNLNHDAMYWYRQDPGQGLRLIYYSQIVNDFQKGDIAEGYSVSREKKESFPLTVTSAQKNPTAFYLCASSLQGTYEQYFGPGTRLTVT.

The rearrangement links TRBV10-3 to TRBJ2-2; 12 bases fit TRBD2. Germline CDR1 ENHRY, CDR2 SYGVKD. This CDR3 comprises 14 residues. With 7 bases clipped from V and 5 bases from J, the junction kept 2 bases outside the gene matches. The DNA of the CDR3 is TGTGCCATCACCGGGACTAGCGGGACCGGGGAGCTGTTTTTT. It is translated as CAITGTSGTGELFF.

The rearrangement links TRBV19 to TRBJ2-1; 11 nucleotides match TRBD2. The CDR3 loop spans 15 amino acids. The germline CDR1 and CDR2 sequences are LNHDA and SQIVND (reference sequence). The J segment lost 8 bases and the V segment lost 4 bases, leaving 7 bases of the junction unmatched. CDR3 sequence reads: CASSTGTSGVDEQFF. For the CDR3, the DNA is TGTGCCAGTAGTACCGGGACTAGCGGTGTAGATGAGCAGTTCTTC.

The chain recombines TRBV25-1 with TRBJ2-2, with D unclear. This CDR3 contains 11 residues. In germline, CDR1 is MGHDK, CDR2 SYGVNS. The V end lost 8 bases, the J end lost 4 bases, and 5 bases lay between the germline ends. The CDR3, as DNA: TGTGCCAGCTCTTTCACCGGGGAGCTGTTTTTT. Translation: CASSFTGELFF.

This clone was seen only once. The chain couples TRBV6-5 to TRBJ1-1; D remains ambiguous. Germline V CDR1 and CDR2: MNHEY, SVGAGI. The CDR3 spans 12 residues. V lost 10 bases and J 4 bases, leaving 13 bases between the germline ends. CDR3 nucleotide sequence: TGTGCCACCATGGGTCGGGGCACTGAAGCTTTCTTT. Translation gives CATMGRGTEAFF.

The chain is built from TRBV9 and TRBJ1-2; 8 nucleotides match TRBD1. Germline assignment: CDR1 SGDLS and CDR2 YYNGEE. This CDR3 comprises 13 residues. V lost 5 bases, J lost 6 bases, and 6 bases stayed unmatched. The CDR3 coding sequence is TGTGCCAGCAGAGGGGACAGGCTCGATGGCTACACCTTC. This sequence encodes CASRGDRLDGYTF.

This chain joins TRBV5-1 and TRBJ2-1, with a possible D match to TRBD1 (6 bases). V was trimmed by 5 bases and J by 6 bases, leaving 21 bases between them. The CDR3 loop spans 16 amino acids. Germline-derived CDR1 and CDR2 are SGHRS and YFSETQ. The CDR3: CASSSRASRGGNEQFF. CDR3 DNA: TGCGCCAGCAGTTCCCGGGCCTCACGAGGGGGCAATGAGCAGTTCTTC.